This T cell receptor beta chain was captured by sequencing in a study of T cells in Graves' hyperthyroidism and ophthalmopathy. The table lists this clonotype with many counts. Amplification targeted TCR beta CDR3 regions from RNA transcripts. TCR CDR3 underwent first-round RT-PCR with the HTBI primer set. TCRdb passed the multiplex PCR reads through MiXCR, listing each CDR3 protein once. The sample carries about 560,000 distinct CDR3 sequences, roughly 17% recorded once. The CDR3 is 13 residues long. The germline V gene has CDR1 SNHLY and CDR2 FYNNEI. The germline V and J ends were trimmed by 9 bases and 0 bases, with 9 bases remaining between them.

Sequencing input: blood. The chain recombines TRBV2 with TRBJ1-3; D is ambiguous. The source is a woman in her late teens or twenties with Graves' hyperthyroidism. Written as DNA, the CDR3 is TGTGCCAGTAAATTTTACTCTGGAAACACCATATATTTT. Translated: CASKFYSGNTIYF. The full variable domain, in which reference TRBV2 and TRBJ1-3 provide the parts outside the CDR3, is EPEVTQTPSHQVTQMGQEVILRCVPISNHLYFYWYRQILGQKVEFLVSFYNNEISEKSEIFDDQFSVERPDGSNFTLKIRSTKLEDSAMYFCASKFYSGNTIYFGEGSWLTVV.